The table lists the clone carrying this T cell receptor beta chain with many counts. Its antigen is as yet unknown. Looked up from germline, CDR1 is SGHNT and CDR2 is YENEEA. CDR3 length: 16 amino acids. Trimming stripped 1 base from V and 5 bases from J, with 15 bases between. These data originate in a study of breast tumors, draining lymph nodes, adjacent tissues. Study-level findings and limits: Luminal-like breast cancer showed significantly higher tumor–nontumor repertoire similarity than basal-like. Most tumor T cells seemingly derive from lymph node, then expand in tumor. The lymph node origin of tumor T cells was framed as consistent with a hypothesis, not demonstrated.

TCRdb itself ran the multiplex PCR reads through MiXCR, one entry per CDR3 protein. Of around 250,000 distinct CDR3 sequences listed, 30% to 35% are singletons. Samples came from axillary lymph nodes draining the breast cancer. The TCR originated in a female donor with breast cancer. Some clones in this sample may be carry-over from other donors' samples. The chain joins TRBV11-3 to TRBJ2-1; possibly TRBD1 for D (6 bases). The sample consisted of axillary lymph node tissue. Here the CDR3 reads CASSLVRTAADNEQFF. CDR3 nucleotide sequence: TGTGCCAGCAGCTTAGTTCGGACAGCAGCAGACAATGAGCAGTTCTTC.